These 28 T cell receptor beta chains share one sample of origin, sequenced in a study of technical replicates of blood from several donors. This table comes from immunoSEQ multiplex PCR, and its TCRdb copy is limited to in-frame clones, with some not included. In the table there are about 73,000 clones, 90% to 95% of which are singletons. The specimen was PBMCs. These receptors were obtained from a human donor in good health. Some clones in this sample may be carry-over from other donors' samples.

This chain uses TRBV18 with TRBJ1-2; 9 nucleotides agree with TRBD1. There are 16 residues in the CDR3. Germline-derived CDR1 and CDR2 are KGHSH and LQKENI. V shed 1 base and J 4 bases; nucleotides not matched to a gene: 7. This chain's CDR3 is CASSPQGTGYAYGYTF. In DNA, the CDR3 is TGTGCCAGCTCACCACAGGGGACAGGGTACGCCTATGGCTACACCTTC. Filled out from reference TRBV18 and TRBJ1-2, the complete variable domain reads NAGVMQNPRHLVRRRGQEARLRCSPMKGHSHVYWYRQLPEEGLKFMVYLQKENIIDESGMPKERFSAEFPKEGPSILRIQQVVRGDSAAYFCASSPQGTGYAYGYTFGSGTRLTVV.

The rearrangement uses TRBV5-6 and TRBJ2-1, with 10 bases lining up with TRBD2. CDR3 size: 16 residues. Germline V gene data show CDR1 as SGHDT and CDR2 as YYEEEE. The V gene end was trimmed by 4 bases and the J gene end by 7 bases; junction bases not matched to a gene: 11. The CDR3 DNA reads TGTGCCAGCAGCAACCCCCTAGCGGGAGCGGTAAATGAGCAGTTCTTC. This codes for CASSNPLAGAVNEQFF.

This rearrangement joins TRBV5-1 to TRBJ2-3, with 10 bases aligning to TRBD2. Germline CDR1 reads SGHRS; CDR2 reads YFSETQ. V lost 4 bases, J lost 4 bases, and 9 bases stayed unmatched. CDR3 length equals 16 residues. The CDR3 bases are TGCGCCAGCAGCATTGCCGGGACTAGCGCGGCAGATACGCAGTATTTT. Its protein product is CASSIAGTSAADTQYF.

The chain's CDR3 is CARLPVAPFYEQFF. The DNA for the CDR3 is TGTGCCAGACTACCGGTAGCTCCTTTTTACGAGCAGTTCTTC. The gene calls are TRBV5-3 and TRBJ2-1; D is unresolved. TRBV5-3 is reported as an ORF; its role is uncertain. Between the trimmed V and J ends, which lost 7 bases and 10 bases, there was a span of 21 bases. This CDR3 has 14 amino acids.

This chain uses TRBV14 with TRBJ1-3; D not certain. The V gene's germline CDR1 is SGHDN and CDR2 FVKESK. The CDR3 consists of 14 residues. Trimming stripped 1 base from V and 11 bases from J, with 15 bases between. The CDR3 DNA follows: TGTGCCAGCAGCCAAGGGCCCCCTCCGTCATCCATATATTTT. Translated, it gives CASSQGPPPSSIYF.

This chain links TRBV11-2 with TRBJ2-7; 7 positions agree with TRBD2. From germline, CDR1 is SGHAT and CDR2 FQNNGV. V lost 1 base, J lost 7 bases, and 10 bases stayed unmatched. The CDR3 extends over 15 amino acids. The CDR3 coding sequence is TGTGCCAGCAGCTTAGGCGGGAGCCCGGCGGGGGAGCAGTACTTC. Its protein product is CASSLGGSPAGEQYF.

The CDR3 region is CASSHVTVSTSGYTF. The CDR3 nucleotides read TGTGCCAGCAGCCACGTTACAGTCTCTACGAGTGGCTACACCTTC. V usage is TRBV4-2 and J usage is TRBJ1-2; D not resolved. Trimming cost V 3 bases and J 7 bases, with 18 bases left between them. CDR3 size: 15 residues. Per the germline V gene, CDR1 is LGHNA and CDR2 is YNFKEQ.

This chain connects TRBV27 to TRBJ1-2; D is uncertain. The V gene lost 8 bases and the J gene lost 4 bases, with 11 bases spanning the gap. The CDR3 is 12 amino acids. The V gene's germline CDR1 is MNHEY and CDR2 SMNVEV (reference sequence). CDR3 coding DNA: TGTGCCAGCGGATCGGGGTTCTATGGCTACACCTTC. It yields the protein CASGSGFYGYTF.

This chain links TRBV5-1 with TRBJ2-3; TRBD2 aligns across 11 bases. CDR3 length equals 16 residues. From germline, CDR1 is SGHRS and CDR2 YFSETQ. V lost 3 bases and J lost 3; bases outside the gene matches: 6. The CDR3 DNA is TGCGCCAGCAGCTCGGTAGCGGGAGGGTTAACAGATACGCAGTATTTT. This translates into CASSSVAGGLTDTQYF.

The chain links TRBV4-2 to TRBJ1-2, with 7 nucleotides matching TRBD1. The CDR3 has 15 amino acids. Germline V gene lookup returns CDR1 LGHNA and CDR2 YNFKEQ. The V gene end was trimmed by 0 bases and the J gene end by 1 base; junction bases not matched to a gene: 2. The CDR3 is CASSQDTGVNYGYTF. In DNA, the CDR3 is TGTGCCAGCAGCCAAGATACAGGGGTTAACTATGGCTACACCTTC.

V gene TRBV5-4 combines with J gene TRBJ2-3; weak D call: TRBD2 (5 bases). V lost 2 bases, J lost 2 bases, and 12 bases lay in between. CDR1 is SGHNT, CDR2 YYREEE, per germline (reference sequence). This CDR3 is 15 amino acids long. The DNA for the CDR3 is TGTGCCAGCAGCTTCCTAGCAGATACCACAGATACGCAGTATTTT. Protein sequence: CASSFLADTTDTQYF.

This chain uses TRBV10-3 with TRBJ2-7, with 7 nucleotides matching TRBD1. V shed 10 bases, J shed 6 bases, and the junction held 27 bases outside the gene matches. The CDR3 extends over 18 amino acids. The germline CDR1 and CDR2 sequences are ENHRY and SYGVKD. CDR3 amino acids: CATGTELSFGLELGEQYF. CDR3 in DNA: TGTGCCACCGGGACAGAGTTATCATTCGGACTGGAACTGGGCGAGCAGTACTTC.

The rearrangement uses TRBV7-3 and TRBJ1-1, with 7 bases aligning to TRBD1. The V segment lost 5 bases and the J segment 5 bases; nucleotides outside the gene matches: 11. CDR3 length: 15 residues. The germline gives CDR1 SGHTA, CDR2 FQGTGA. The DNA for the CDR3 is TGTGCCAGCAGCCCGCGCACAGGGGTCGGAACTGAAGCTTTCTTT. It specifies CASSPRTGVGTEAFF.

The genes are TRBV5-6 and TRBJ2-2; TRBD1 matches at 7 bases. The CDR3 sequence is 15 residues long. V lost 0 bases and J lost 6; bases outside the gene matches: 5. Germline V gives CDR1 SGHDT, CDR2 YYEEEE. The CDR3 nucleotides are TGTGCCAGCAGCTTGGTAACAGGGGCGGCCGGGGAGCTGTTTTTT. Amino acid sequence: CASSLVTGAAGELFF.

The V call is TRBV18, the J call TRBJ2-1; a weak D match, TRBD2 (5 bases). CDR1 KGHSH and CDR2 LQKENI come from the germline V gene. Trimming shortened V by 4 bases and J by 4 bases, and 11 bases separated the two germline ends. The CDR3 consists of 14 residues. This CDR3 reads CASSQTGIYNEQFF. DNA for the CDR3: TGTGCCAGCTCACAGACCGGGATATACAATGAGCAGTTCTTC.

V is TRBV27 and J is TRBJ1-6; 8 nucleotides line up with TRBD1. The CDR3 length is 15 residues. Germline V CDR1 and CDR2: MNHEY, SMNVEV (reference sequence). The junction had 4 bases not matched to a gene; V was cut back by 3 bases and J by 6 bases. The CDR3 DNA follows: TGTGCCAGCAGTTTTGGGACAGGTTCTAATTCACCCCTCCACTTT. It encodes CASSFGTGSNSPLHF.

This chain uses TRBV5-1 with TRBJ2-1; D unresolved. V lost 0 bases and J lost 2, with 9 bases in between. There are 15 residues in the CDR3. Germline V gene sequence: CDR1 SGHRS, CDR2 YFSETQ. Written as DNA, the CDR3 is TGCGCCAGCAGCTTGGACAGTAACCCCTACAATGAGCAGTTCTTC. Translating gives CASSLDSNPYNEQFF.

This chain uses TRBV19 with TRBJ1-1; tentative D call: TRBD1 (5 bases). The ends were cut back, 0 bases at V and 4 bases at J, with 9 bases in the middle. This CDR3 spans 14 amino acids. Germline CDR1 LNHDA, CDR2 SQIVND (reference sequence). CDR3 sequence (DNA): TGTGCCAGTAGTATAGAGGGAGGGGTCACTGAAGCTTTCTTT. This gives the protein CASSIEGGVTEAFF.

DNA for the CDR3: TGTGCCAGCAGTCTACAGGGTTATGGGGCCAACGTCCTGACTTTC. This encodes CASSLQGYGANVLTF. This chain links TRBV5-6 with TRBJ2-6; TRBD1 might be the D (6 bases). The CDR3 sequence is 15 residues long. Germline-derived CDR1 and CDR2 are SGHDT and YYEEEE. V was clipped by 5 bases and J by 3 bases, with 12 bases between them. The full variable domain, rest sourced from reference TRBV5-6 and TRBJ2-6, is DAGVTQSPTHLIKTRGQQVTLRCSPKSGHDTVSWYQQALGQGPQFIFQYYEEEERQRGNFPDRFSGHQFPNYSSELNVNALLLGDSALYLCASSLQGYGANVLTFGAGSRLTVL.

The rearrangement joins TRBV7-2 to TRBJ2-5; 10 bases match TRBD2. The V gene end was trimmed by 5 bases and the J gene end by 5 bases; junction bases not matched to a gene: 8. This CDR3 has 15 residues. The germline CDR1 and CDR2 sequences are SGHTA and FQGNSA. The CDR3 loop is CASSVPGTSAETQYF. As DNA, the CDR3 is TGTGCCAGCAGCGTCCCCGGGACTAGCGCCGAGACCCAGTACTTC.

This chain joins TRBV2 and TRBJ2-7, with 11 bases that match TRBD2. The germline gives CDR1 SNHLY, CDR2 FYNNEI. V was pared by 4 bases and J by 4 bases, with 15 bases of the junction left unmatched. There are 18 residues in the CDR3. CDR3 region: CASSGEKASGRRKYEQYF. In DNA, the CDR3 is TGTGCCAGCAGTGGGGAGAAGGCTAGCGGGAGGAGAAAATACGAGCAGTACTTC.

J is TRBJ1-4 and V is TRBV5-5, with D perhaps TRBD1 (5 bases). The CDR3 loop spans 13 amino acids. Germline CDR1 and CDR2: SGHKS and YYEKEE (reference sequence). V was pared by 6 bases and J by 3 bases, with 9 bases between. For the CDR3, the DNA is TGTGCCAGCACCTCGGGGGCTAATGAAAAACTGTTTTTT. It encodes CASTSGANEKLFF.

V usage is TRBV7-8 and J usage is TRBJ2-2; 11 nucleotides match TRBD1. V gave up 5 bases and J gave up 5 bases; unmatched junction bases: 10. The CDR3 is 17 residues long. Germline loops: CDR1 SGHVS, CDR2 FQNEAQ. CDR3 sequence reads: CASSRDRGYLSTGELFF. In DNA form, the CDR3 reads TGTGCCAGCAGCCGGGACAGGGGGTACCTCTCTACCGGGGAGCTGTTTTTT.

In this sample, this clone turned up once. The V gene is TRBV18, the J gene TRBJ2-3; 7 bases line up with TRBD2. This CDR3 spans 15 amino acids. Germline trimming cut 5 bases from V and 3 bases from J; bases unmatched to any gene: 8. Germline V lookup: CDR1 KGHSH, CDR2 LQKENI. CDR3 nucleotides: TGTGCCAGCTCAATAGGCGGGAGAGCAACAGATACGCAGTATTTT. This encodes CASSIGGRATDTQYF.

The chain employs TRBV10-3 and TRBJ1-2; D not resolved. Germline-derived CDR1 and CDR2 are ENHRY and SYGVKD. Trimming cost V 5 bases and J 7 bases, with 14 bases left between them. The CDR3 sequence is 13 residues long. CDR3 region: CAISRLNEGGYTF. CDR3 bases: TGTGCCATCAGTAGACTTAATGAGGGTGGCTACACCTTC.

The chain combines TRBV10-1 with TRBJ2-7, with 9 positions matching TRBD1. Germline assignment: CDR1 WNHNN and CDR2 SYGVQD (reference sequence). Unmatched junction bases numbered 6, after V lost 0 bases and J lost 6 bases. The length of the CDR3 is 15 residues. CDR3 in amino acids: CASSESRDRVSEQYF. The DNA for the CDR3 is TGCGCCAGCAGTGAGTCAAGGGACAGGGTATCCGAGCAGTACTTC.

This chain links TRBV18 with TRBJ1-4; 10 bases align to TRBD1. The CDR3 is 16 amino acids. Trimming took 6 bases from V and 0 from J; bases not matched to a gene: 4. In germline, CDR1 is KGHSH, CDR2 LQKENI. The CDR3 coding sequence is TGTGCCAGCTCGCCCGGGACAGGGGCAACTAATGAAAAACTGTTTTTT. Protein sequence: CASSPGTGATNEKLFF.

The CDR3 here is CASSARRNTEAFF. For the CDR3, the DNA is TGTGCCAGCAGCGCTAGACGGAACACTGAAGCTTTCTTT. The chain is built from TRBV7-8 and TRBJ1-1; no firm D call. V lost 5 bases and J lost 1, with 8 bases in between. CDR1 and CDR2 (germline): SGHVS, FQNEAQ. The CDR3 extends over 13 amino acids.